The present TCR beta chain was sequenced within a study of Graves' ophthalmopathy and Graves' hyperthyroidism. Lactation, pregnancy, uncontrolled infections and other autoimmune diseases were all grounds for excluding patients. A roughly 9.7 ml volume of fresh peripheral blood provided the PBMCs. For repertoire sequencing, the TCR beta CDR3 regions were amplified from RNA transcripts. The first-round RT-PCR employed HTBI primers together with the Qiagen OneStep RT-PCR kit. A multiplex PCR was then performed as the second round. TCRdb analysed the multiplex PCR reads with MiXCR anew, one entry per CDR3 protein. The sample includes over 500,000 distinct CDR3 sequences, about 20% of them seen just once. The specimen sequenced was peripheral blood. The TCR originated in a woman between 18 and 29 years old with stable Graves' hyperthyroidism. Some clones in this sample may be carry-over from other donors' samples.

The CDR3 loop reads CASSSQGTIETQYF. The CDR3 DNA reads as TGTGCCAGCAGTTCCCAGGGGACAATAGAGACCCAGTACTTC. This sequence joins TRBV28 and TRBJ2-5, with D possibly being TRBD1 (6 bases). The V end lost 4 bases, the J end lost 4 bases, and 13 bases lay between the germline ends. The CDR3 totals 14 residues. Germline CDR1 is MDHEN and CDR2 is SYDVKM.